The following is a T cell receptor (beta chain) sequence with its context. The target antigen is unknown. This CDR3 region has 16 residues. In germline, CDR1 is SGHVS, CDR2 FQNEAQ. Trimming pared 1 base from V and 4 bases from J, leaving 16 bases between. The source of the sample is a study of OX40 agonist ivuxolimab in advanced cancers. Study at large: Clinicians treated patients with ivuxolimab, an agonistic anti-OX40 (CD134) antibody. General observations from the study: CD8+ T cells showed, on average, more clonal expansion than CD4+ cells. Certain nonresponding patients likewise had low normalized T-cell clonal expansion.

Method: immunoSEQ multiplex PCR; TCRdb's copy keeps in-frame clones and lacks some. The data hold fewer than 70,000 clones, with around 90% observed a single time. The source was CD4+ or CD8+ T cells sorted from blood, collected in a trial of the OX40 agonist ivuxolimab. The chain recombines TRBV7-8 with TRBJ1-2, with D possibly being TRBD1 (6 bases). This TCR was sampled from an adult with an advanced solid tumor such as melanoma, head and neck, liver or kidney cancer. CDR3 sequence: CASSLGSQGNVYGYTF. CDR3 nucleotide sequence: TGTGCCAGCAGCTTAGGGTCTCAGGGGAATGTCTATGGCTACACCTTC.